This TCR beta chain was captured in a study of blood T cell repertoires in COVID-19. The V gene end was trimmed by 0 bases and the J gene end by 10 bases; junction bases not matched to a gene: 16. This CDR3 region has 19 residues. CDR1 is KGHDR and CDR2 is SFDVKD in the germline V gene. Generated by immunoSEQ multiplex PCR, the TCRdb table keeps only in-frame clones and is missing some. The sample gives approximately 150,000 clones, about nine tenths of which show up once; 11% is in the top ten. The source is a man aged 55 to 70 who had recovered from COVID-19. The J gene is TRBJ2-1, the V gene TRBV24-1; 11 bases are a match to TRBD1. The sample was PBMCs or T cells enriched from blood (not recorded which). CDR3 nucleotides: TGTGCCACCAGTGATTTGAGGTTGGGCTCCGGGACAGGGGGTGGCGAGCAGTTCTTC. As protein: CATSDLRLGSGTGGGEQFF.